These T cell receptor beta chains were read from a single sample in a study of blood T cell repertoires in COVID-19. Here immunoSEQ multiplex PCR was the method, and the copy in TCRdb shows in-frame clones only, minus some. The table lists roughly 200,000 clones, approximately 86% of them singletons. What was sequenced was PBMCs or T cells enriched from blood (not recorded which). These receptors all stem from a woman aged 40 to 50 in a cohort exposed to, infected with or recovered from COVID-19 (not recorded which). Both conserved end residues are part of each CDR3. The D gene is left open where the match is weak. Rows give clone size only sometimes, using once, few, many, or a class for an expanded clone.

v_call	clone_size	j_call	d_call	cdr3_aa	cdr3_nt
TRBV2	NA	TRBJ1-4	NA	CATYQGGKLFF	TGTGCCACGTACCAAGGGGGAAAACTGTTTTTT
TRBV6-5	once	TRBJ2-3	TRBD2	CASSYEAGGGTDTQYF	TGTGCCAGCAGTTACGAAGCGGGGGGGGGCACAGATACGCAGTATTTT
TRBV9	NA	TRBJ2-7	TRBD1	CASSVAPDRGYEQYF	TGTGCCAGCAGCGTAGCCCCGGACAGGGGCTACGAGCAGTACTTC
TRBV11-3	once	TRBJ2-7	TRBD2	CASSSLGLAGTISYEQYF	TGTGCCAGCAGCTCACTCGGACTAGCGGGAACTATCTCCTACGAGCAGTACTTC
TRBV11-3	NA	TRBJ2-1	TRBD2	CASSHGSGTRNEQFF	TGTGCCAGCAGTCACGGTAGCGGGACGCGCAATGAGCAGTTCTTC
TRBV5-6	NA	TRBJ1-2	TRBD1	CASSPSPGQGARWHGYTF	TGTGCCAGCAGCCCGAGCCCGGGACAGGGGGCGAGATGGCATGGCTACACCTTC
TRBV9	NA	TRBJ1-5	NA	CASSAGGVNQPQHF	TGTGCCAGCAGCGCGGGAGGGGTAAATCAGCCCCAGCATTTT
TRBV27	NA	TRBJ2-7	NA	CASSLSIASYSYEQYF	TGTGCCAGCAGTTTATCGATCGCCAGTTACTCCTACGAGCAGTACTTC
TRBV20-1	NA	TRBJ1-2	NA	CSARGDYGYTF	TGCAGTGCTAGGGGAGACTATGGCTACACCTTC
TRBV10-3	NA	TRBJ1-3	TRBD1	CAIRDGQGGSGNTIYF	TGTGCCATCAGAGATGGACAGGGAGGCTCTGGAAACACCATATATTTT
TRBV5-5	NA	TRBJ2-1	TRBD1	CASSFWTGTGYNEQFF	TGTGCCAGCAGTTTTTGGACCGGGACAGGGTACAATGAGCAGTTCTTC
TRBV12-5	few	TRBJ1-1	NA	CASGLIGGLNTEAFF	TGTGCTAGTGGTTTGATCGGGGGGTTGAACACTGAAGCTTTCTTT
TRBV7-9	NA	TRBJ2-7	NA	CASSWPTYEQYF	TGTGCCAGCAGCTGGCCGACCTACGAGCAGTACTTC
TRBV29-1	once	TRBJ1-5	NA	CSVAGSGGGEDQPQHF	TGCAGCGTTGCGGGGAGTGGGGGAGGTGAAGATCAGCCCCAGCATTTT
TRBV10-3	NA	TRBJ1-5	TRBD1	CAISKDRVGIQQPQHF	TGTGCCATCAGCAAGGACAGGGTAGGGATTCAACAGCCCCAGCATTTT
TRBV27	NA	TRBJ1-6	NA	CASSLSLGGGSPLHF	TGTGCCAGCAGTTTATCTTTAGGGGGGGGCTCACCCCTCCACTTT
TRBV7-9	NA	TRBJ1-1	NA	CASSSSQAPNTEAFF	TGTGCCAGCAGCTCCTCACAGGCCCCGAACACTGAAGCTTTCTTT
TRBV18	NA	TRBJ2-7	TRBD2	CASSPKAGATNEQYF	TGTGCCAGCTCACCGAAAGCGGGAGCGACTAACGAGCAGTACTTC
TRBV2	NA	TRBJ2-6	NA	CASSETPDISSGANVLTF	TGTGCCAGCAGTGAAACACCGGACATTAGCTCTGGGGCCAACGTCCTGACTTTC
TRBV30	NA	TRBJ2-7	NA	CAWSQDGTYEQYF	TGTGCCTGGAGCCAGGACGGGACCTACGAGCAGTACTTC
TRBV5-1	NA	TRBJ2-1	TRBD2	CASRAGTSERAEQFF	TGCGCCAGCAGGGCCGGGACTAGCGAGCGGGCTGAGCAGTTCTTC
TRBV5-5	NA	TRBJ2-7	TRBD2	CASSGPGRGASYEQYF	TGTGCCAGTAGCGGCCCCGGGCGGGGGGCCTCCTACGAGCAGTACTTC
TRBV6-5	NA	TRBJ1-1	NA	CASSYSGRSNTEAFF	TGTGCCAGCAGTTACAGCGGACGGTCGAACACTGAAGCTTTCTTT
TRBV28	NA	TRBJ1-2	NA	CASSVPGHNYGYTF	TGTGCCAGCAGTGTACCGGGACACAACTATGGCTACACCTTC
TRBV29-1	NA	TRBJ2-5	TRBD1	CSVRDRSNQETQYF	TGCAGCGTCCGGGACAGATCTAACCAAGAGACCCAGTACTTC
TRBV13	NA	TRBJ2-5	NA	CASSFQGQETQYF	TGTGCCAGCAGCTTTCAGGGCCAGGAGACCCAGTACTTC
TRBV6-5	NA	TRBJ1-3	NA	CASSPGRSGNTIYF	TGTGCCAGCAGTCCAGGGCGTTCTGGAAACACCATATATTTT
TRBV12-5	NA	TRBJ2-1	NA	CASAQALYNEQFF	TGTGCTAGTGCCCAGGCCCTGTACAATGAGCAGTTCTTC
TRBV27	NA	TRBJ1-4	NA	CASSSPGTSGEKLFF	TGTGCCAGCAGTTCCCCGGGAACTTCGGGTGAAAAACTGTTTTTT
TRBV15	NA	TRBJ2-7	TRBD2	CATSRGRGSGRAYEQYF	TGTGCCACCAGCAGAGGCCGTGGGAGCGGGAGGGCCTACGAGCAGTACTTC